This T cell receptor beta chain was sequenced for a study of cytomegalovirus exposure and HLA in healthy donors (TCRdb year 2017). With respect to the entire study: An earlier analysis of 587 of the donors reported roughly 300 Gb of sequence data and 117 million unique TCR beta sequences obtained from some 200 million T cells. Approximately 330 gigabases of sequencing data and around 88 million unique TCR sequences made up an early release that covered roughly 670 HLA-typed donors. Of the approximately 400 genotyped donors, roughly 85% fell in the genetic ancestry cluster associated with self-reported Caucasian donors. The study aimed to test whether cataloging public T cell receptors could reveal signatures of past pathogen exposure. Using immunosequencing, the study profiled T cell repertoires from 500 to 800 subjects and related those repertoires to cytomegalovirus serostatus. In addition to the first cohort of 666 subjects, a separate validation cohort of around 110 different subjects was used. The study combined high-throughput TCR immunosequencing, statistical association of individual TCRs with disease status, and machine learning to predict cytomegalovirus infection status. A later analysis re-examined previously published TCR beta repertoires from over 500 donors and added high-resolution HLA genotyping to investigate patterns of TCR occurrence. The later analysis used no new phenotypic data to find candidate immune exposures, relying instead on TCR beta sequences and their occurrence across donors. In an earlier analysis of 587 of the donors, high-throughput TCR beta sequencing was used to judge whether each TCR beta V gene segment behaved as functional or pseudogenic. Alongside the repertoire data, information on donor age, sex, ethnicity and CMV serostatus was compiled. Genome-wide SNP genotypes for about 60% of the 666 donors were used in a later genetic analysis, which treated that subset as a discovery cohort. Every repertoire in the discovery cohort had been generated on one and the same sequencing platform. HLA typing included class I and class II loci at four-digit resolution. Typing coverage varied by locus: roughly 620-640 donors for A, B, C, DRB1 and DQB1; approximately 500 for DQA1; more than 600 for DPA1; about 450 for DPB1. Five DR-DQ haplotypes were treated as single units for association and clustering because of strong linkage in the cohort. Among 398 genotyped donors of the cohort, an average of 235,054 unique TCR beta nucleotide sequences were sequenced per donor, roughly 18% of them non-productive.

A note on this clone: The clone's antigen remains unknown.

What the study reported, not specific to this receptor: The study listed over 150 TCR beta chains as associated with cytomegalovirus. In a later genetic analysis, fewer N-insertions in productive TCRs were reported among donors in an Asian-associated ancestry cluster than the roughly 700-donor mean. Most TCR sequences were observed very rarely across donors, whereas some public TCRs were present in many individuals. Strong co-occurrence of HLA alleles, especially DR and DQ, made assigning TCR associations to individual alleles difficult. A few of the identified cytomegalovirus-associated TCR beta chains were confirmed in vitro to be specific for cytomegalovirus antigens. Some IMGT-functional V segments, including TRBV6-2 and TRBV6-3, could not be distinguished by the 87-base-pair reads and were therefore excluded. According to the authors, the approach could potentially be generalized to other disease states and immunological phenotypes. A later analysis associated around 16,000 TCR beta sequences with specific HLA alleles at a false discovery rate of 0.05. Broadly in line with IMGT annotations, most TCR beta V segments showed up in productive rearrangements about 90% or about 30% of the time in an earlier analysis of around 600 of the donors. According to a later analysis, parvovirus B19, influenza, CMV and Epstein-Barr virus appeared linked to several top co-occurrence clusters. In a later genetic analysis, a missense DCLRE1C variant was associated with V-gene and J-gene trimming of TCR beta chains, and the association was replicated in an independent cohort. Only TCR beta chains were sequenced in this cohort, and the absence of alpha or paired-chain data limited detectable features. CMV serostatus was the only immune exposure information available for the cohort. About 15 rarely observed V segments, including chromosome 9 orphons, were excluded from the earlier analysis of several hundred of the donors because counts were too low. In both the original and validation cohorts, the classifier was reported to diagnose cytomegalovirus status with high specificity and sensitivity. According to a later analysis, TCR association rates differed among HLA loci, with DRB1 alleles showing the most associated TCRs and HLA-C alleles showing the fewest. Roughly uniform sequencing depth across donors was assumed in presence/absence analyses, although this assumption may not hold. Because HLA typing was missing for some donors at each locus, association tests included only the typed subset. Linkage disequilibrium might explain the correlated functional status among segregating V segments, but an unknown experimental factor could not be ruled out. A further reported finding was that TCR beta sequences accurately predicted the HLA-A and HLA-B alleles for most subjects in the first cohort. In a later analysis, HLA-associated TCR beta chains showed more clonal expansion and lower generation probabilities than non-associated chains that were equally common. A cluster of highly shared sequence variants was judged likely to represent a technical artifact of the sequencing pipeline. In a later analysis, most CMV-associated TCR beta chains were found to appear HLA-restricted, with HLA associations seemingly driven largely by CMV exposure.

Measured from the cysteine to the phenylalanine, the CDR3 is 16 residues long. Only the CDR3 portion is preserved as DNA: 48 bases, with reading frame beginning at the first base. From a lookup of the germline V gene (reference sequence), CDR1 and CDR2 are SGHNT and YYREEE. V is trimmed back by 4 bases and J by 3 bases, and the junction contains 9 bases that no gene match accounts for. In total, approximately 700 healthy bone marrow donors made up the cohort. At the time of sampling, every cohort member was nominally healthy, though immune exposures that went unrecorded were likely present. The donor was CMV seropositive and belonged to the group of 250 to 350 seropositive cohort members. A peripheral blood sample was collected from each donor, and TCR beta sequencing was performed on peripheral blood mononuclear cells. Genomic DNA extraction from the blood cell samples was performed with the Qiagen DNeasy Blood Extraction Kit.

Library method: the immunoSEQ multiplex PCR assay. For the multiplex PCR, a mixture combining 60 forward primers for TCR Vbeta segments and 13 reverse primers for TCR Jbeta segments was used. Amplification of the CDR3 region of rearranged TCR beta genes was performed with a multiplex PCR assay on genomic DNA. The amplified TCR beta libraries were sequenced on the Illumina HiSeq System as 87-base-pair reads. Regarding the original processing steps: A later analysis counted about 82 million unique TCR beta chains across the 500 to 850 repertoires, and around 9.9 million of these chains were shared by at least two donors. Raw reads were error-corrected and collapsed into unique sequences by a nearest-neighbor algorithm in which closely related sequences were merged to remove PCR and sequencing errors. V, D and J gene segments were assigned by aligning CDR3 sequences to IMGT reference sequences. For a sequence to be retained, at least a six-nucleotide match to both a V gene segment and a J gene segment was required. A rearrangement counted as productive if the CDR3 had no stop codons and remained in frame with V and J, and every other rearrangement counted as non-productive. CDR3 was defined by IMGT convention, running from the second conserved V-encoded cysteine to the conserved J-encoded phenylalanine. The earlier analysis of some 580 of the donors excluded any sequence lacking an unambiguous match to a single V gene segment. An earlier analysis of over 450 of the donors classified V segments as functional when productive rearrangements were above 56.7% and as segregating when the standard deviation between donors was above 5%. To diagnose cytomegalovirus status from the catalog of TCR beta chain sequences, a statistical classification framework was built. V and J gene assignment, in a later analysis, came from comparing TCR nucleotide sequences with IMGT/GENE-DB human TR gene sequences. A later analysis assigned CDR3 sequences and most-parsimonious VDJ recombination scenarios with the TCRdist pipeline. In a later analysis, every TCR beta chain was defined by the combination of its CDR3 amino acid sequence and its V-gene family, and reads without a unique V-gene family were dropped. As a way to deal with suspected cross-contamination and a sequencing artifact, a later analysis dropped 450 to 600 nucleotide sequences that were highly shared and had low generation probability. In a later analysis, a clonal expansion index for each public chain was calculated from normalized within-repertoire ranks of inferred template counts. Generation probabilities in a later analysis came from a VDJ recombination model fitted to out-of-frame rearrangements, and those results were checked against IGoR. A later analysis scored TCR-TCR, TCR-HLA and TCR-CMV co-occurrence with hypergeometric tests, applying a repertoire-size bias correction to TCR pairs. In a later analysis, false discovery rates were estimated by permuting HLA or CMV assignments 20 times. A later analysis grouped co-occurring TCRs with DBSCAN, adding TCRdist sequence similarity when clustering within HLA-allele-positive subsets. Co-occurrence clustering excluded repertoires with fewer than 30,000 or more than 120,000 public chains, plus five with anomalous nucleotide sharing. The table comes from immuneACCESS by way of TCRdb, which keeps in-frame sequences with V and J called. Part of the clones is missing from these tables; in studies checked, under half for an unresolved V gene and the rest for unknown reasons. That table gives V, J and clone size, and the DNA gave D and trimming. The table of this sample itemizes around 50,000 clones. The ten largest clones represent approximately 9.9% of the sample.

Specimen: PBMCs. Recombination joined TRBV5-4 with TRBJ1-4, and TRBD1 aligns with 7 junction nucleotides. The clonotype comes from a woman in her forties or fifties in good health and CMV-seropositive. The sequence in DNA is TGTGCCAGCAGCCGGGACAGCCACGGAGCTAATGAAAAACTGTTTTTT. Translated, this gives CASSRDSHGANEKLFF.